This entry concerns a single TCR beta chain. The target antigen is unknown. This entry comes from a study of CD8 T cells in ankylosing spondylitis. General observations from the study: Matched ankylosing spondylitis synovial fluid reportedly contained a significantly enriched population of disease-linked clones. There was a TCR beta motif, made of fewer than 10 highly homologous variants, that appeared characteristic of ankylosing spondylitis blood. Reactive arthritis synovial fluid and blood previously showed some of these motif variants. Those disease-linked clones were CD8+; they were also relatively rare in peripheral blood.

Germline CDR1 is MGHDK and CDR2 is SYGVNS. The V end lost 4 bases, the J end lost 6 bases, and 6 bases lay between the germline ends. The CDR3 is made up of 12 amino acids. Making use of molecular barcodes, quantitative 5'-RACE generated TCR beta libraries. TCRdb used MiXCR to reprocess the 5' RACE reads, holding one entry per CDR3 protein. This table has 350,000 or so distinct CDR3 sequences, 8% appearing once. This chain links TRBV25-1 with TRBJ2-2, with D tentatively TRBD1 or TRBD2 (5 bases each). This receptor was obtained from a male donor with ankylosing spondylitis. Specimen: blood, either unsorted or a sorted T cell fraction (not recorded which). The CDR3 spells CASSGGAGELFF. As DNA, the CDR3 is TGTGCCAGCAGTGGAGGGGCCGGGGAGCTGTTTTTT.